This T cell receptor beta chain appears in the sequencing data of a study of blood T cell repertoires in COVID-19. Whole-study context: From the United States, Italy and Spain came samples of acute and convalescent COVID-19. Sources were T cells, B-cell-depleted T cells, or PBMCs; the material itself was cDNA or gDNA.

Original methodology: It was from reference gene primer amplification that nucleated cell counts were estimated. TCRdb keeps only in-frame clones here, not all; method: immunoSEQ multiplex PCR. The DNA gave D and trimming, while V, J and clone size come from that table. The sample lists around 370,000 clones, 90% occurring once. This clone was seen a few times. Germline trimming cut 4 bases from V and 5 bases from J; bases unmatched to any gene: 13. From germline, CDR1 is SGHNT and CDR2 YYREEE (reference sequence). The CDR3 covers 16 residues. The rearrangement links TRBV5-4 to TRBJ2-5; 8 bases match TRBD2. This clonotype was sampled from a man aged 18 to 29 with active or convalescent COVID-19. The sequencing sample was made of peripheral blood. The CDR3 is CASSQASAGAGETQYF. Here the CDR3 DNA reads TGTGCCAGCAGCCAGGCGTCAGCGGGAGCGGGGGAGACCCAGTACTTC.